Listed below are T cell receptor beta chains from one sample, sequenced in a study of blood T cell repertoires in COVID-19. Assay used: immunoSEQ multiplex PCR; TCRdb lists only in-frame clones, some missing. The sample lists over 120,000 clones; around 88% were seen once. The specimen was peripheral blood. The source is a man between 60 and 70 years old with active or convalescent COVID-19. CDR3s include the opening cysteine and the closing phenylalanine or tryptophan. A D gene is named only where the DNA matches it firmly.

v_gene	d_gene	j_gene	CDR3nt	CDR3aa
TRBV30	.	TRBJ2-3	TGTGCCTGGAACAGGGTTAAGGGTACGCAGTATTTT	CAWNRVKGTQYF
TRBV27	.	TRBJ1-6	TGTGCCAGCAGTATCTCTTTTAATTCACCCCTCCACTTT	CASSISFNSPLHF
TRBV28	TRBD1	TRBJ1-2	TGTGCCAGCAGCAAGGGTACAGGGGGCGCTTTTAAAGGCTACACCTTC	CASSKGTGGAFKGYTF
TRBV29-1	TRBD1	TRBJ2-1	TGCAGCGTTGAATCCCCCGGGACAGGATATAGTGAGCAGTTCTTC	CSVESPGTGYSEQFF
TRBV6-5	TRBD1	TRBJ1-2	TGTGCCAGCAGAGCCCGACAGGGGGCGGGCTATGGCTACACCTTC	CASRARQGAGYGYTF
TRBV18	.	TRBJ1-1	TGTGCCAGCTCACCACTCAGGAGTAGGGGCGGGGGTGACACTGAAGCTTTCTTT	CASSPLRSRGGGDTEAFF
TRBV7-9	.	TRBJ2-6	TGTGCCAGCAGCCCGTCTGGGGCCAACGTCCTGACTTTC	CASSPSGANVLTF
TRBV24-1	.	TRBJ1-2	TGTGCCACCAGTGATCTAAAGGGGGATGGCTACACCTTT	CATSDLKGDGYTF
TRBV6-5	TRBD1	TRBJ1-1	TGTGCCAGCAGTACCCCCTACAGGGGTGAAGCTTTCTTT	CASSTPYRGEAFF
TRBV7-2	.	TRBJ1-2	TGTGCCAGCAGCTTATCTTCGGCAAGCGACGGCTACACCTTC	CASSLSSASDGYTF
TRBV27	.	TRBJ2-7	TGTGCCAGCGGAGGCCCCTACGAGCAGTACTTC	CASGGPYEQYF
TRBV7-2	.	TRBJ2-1	TGTGCCAGCTCGGGAGGGGGCGATGAGCAGTTCTTC	CASSGGGDEQFF
TRBV19	.	TRBJ1-2	TGTGCCAGTAAAAGCGGCGGGTATGGCTACACCTTC	CASKSGGYGYTF
TRBV7-2	.	TRBJ1-1	TGTGCCAGCAGCCTCCTCAGGGGGAACACTGAAGCTTTCTTT	CASSLLRGNTEAFF
TRBV7-8	TRBD2	TRBJ2-3	TGTGCCAGCAGCCCAGCCGGGACTATACGCACCCTAACAGATACGCAGTATTTT	CASSPAGTIRTLTDTQYF
TRBV4-3	.	TRBJ2-1	TGCGCCAGCAGCCAAGATTACGGTTGGAATGAGCAGTTCTTC	CASSQDYGWNEQFF
TRBV3-1/TRBV3-2	.	TRBJ1-2	TGTGCCAGCAGCCAATTAAGTAGCAGGGGCCGAGGCTACACCTTC	CASSQLSSRGRGYTF
TRBV6-5	.	TRBJ1-2	TGTGCCAGCAGTTTGGACATAAGTGGATATGGCTACACCTTC	CASSLDISGYGYTF
TRBV28	.	TRBJ1-5	TGTGCCAGCAGCCTCTCCCTGCGAGGTCAGCCCCAGCATTTT	CASSLSLRGQPQHF
TRBV4-3	.	TRBJ1-4	TGCGCCAGCAGCCAGTTCTCAGACAGTGTAAGGGAAAAACTGTTTTTT	CASSQFSDSVREKLFF